The 32 T cell receptor beta chains presented below share a single source sample, sequenced in a study of blood T cell repertoires in COVID-19. TCRdb's table, derived via immunoSEQ multiplex PCR, lists solely in-frame clones and lacks some. The sample includes around 250,000 clones, around nine tenths of them seen just once. The sequencing sample was made of PBMCs or T cells enriched from blood (not recorded which). Receptors originate from a woman between 40 and 55 years old who had been exposed to COVID-19.

The rearrangement joins TRBV19 to TRBJ1-5; D is undetermined. Germline-derived CDR1 and CDR2 are LNHDA and SQIVND (reference sequence). This CDR3 contains 14 residues. Deletions cut 5 bases from V and 5 bases from J, with 13 bases between. CDR3 DNA: TGTGCCAGTAGTCGTAATAGTAGAGATCAGCCCCAGCATTTT. It translates to CASSRNSRDQPQHF.

The chain combines TRBV5-6 with TRBJ2-7, with D possibly matching TRBD1 (7 bases). Germline-derived CDR1 and CDR2 are SGHDT and YYEEEE. V lost 2 bases and J lost 2, with 26 bases in between. The CDR3 is made up of 19 amino acids. CDR3 residues: CASSLGLRSRGTATYEQYV. The DNA of the CDR3 is TGTGCCAGCAGCTTAGGCCTTCGTTCTCGCGGGACAGCCACCTACGAGCAGTACGTC.

The chain joins TRBV5-1 to TRBJ1-6, with a possible D match to TRBD1 (6 bases). Germline CDR1 reads SGHRS; CDR2 reads YFSETQ. The CDR3 is 19 amino acids. V shed 4 bases and J shed 0 bases, with 20 bases lying between them. CDR3 bases: TGCGCCAGCAGCAGAACTGGACAGAGGCTAAGCTCCTATAATTCACCCCTCCACTTT. Encoded protein: CASSRTGQRLSSYNSPLHF. The full variable domain, completed using reference TRBV5-1 and TRBJ1-6, is KAGVTQTPRYLIKTRGQQVTLSCSPISGHRSVSWYQQTPGQGLQFLFEYFSETQRNKGNFPGRFSGRQFSNSRSEMNVSTLELGDSALYLCASSRTGQRLSSYNSPLHFGNGTRLTVT.

V gene TRBV27 combines with J gene TRBJ2-3; D gene ambiguous. CDR3 length: 14 amino acids. Trimming took off 3 bases at V and 6 bases at J, with 13 bases between the two ends. From germline, CDR1 is MNHEY and CDR2 SMNVEV (reference sequence). The CDR3 protein is CASSFRALSDTQYF. The CDR3 region has the DNA TGTGCCAGCAGTTTCCGCGCTCTCTCCGATACGCAGTATTTT.

The chain joins TRBV5-4 to TRBJ2-1, with D perhaps TRBD2 (6 bases). This CDR3 contains 16 residues. V was cut by 4 bases and J by 0 bases, with 14 bases left in between. The germline CDR1 and CDR2 sequences are SGHNT and YYREEE (reference sequence). The CDR3 sequence is CASSRASVSSYNEQFF. The DNA of the CDR3 is TGTGCCAGCAGCAGGGCTAGCGTGAGCTCCTACAATGAGCAGTTCTTC.

The chain couples TRBV19 to TRBJ1-2; D not certain. Trimming pared 7 bases from V and 8 bases from J, leaving 17 bases between. Germline V gene lookup returns CDR1 LNHDA and CDR2 SQIVND (reference sequence). CDR3 length equals 13 residues. In nucleotides, the CDR3 is TGTGCCAGTACGTTTGGGCAAGTTGCGGGCTACACCTTC. Residues: CASTFGQVAGYTF. Based on the CDR3 plus reference TRBV19 and TRBJ1-2, the full variable domain is DGGITQSPKYLFRKEGQNVTLSCEQNLNHDAMYWYRQDPGQGLRLIYYSQIVNDFQKGDIAEGYSVSREKKESFPLTVTSAQKNPTAFYLCASTFGQVAGYTFGSGTRLTVV.

The chain carries TRBV5-5 and TRBJ1-6; D is unclear. V dropped 0 bases and J dropped 4 bases, with 8 bases sitting between them. The germline V gene has CDR1 SGHKS and CDR2 YYEKEE (reference sequence). This CDR3 is 15 amino acids long. The CDR3 nucleotides read TGTGCCAGCAGCTTGGAACAGTTTTATAATTCACCCCTCCACTTT. Translating gives CASSLEQFYNSPLHF.

This chain joins TRBV27 and TRBJ2-2, with 7 positions matching TRBD1. There are 13 residues in the CDR3. The germline V gene encodes CDR1 MNHEY and CDR2 SMNVEV (reference sequence). V trimming: 6 bases; J trimming: 5 bases; junction bases outside the gene matches: 3. CDR3 coding DNA: TGTGCCAGCAGCCTGACAGGGACCGGGGAGCTGTTTTTT. Translation gives CASSLTGTGELFF.

As to this clone: Germline is not matched at one junction end, which may reflect a read error. The V and J genes are TRBV7-7 and TRBJ2-3; TRBD2 matches at 11 bases. Germline V gives CDR1 SSHAT, CDR2 FNYEAQ (reference sequence). This CDR3 has 16 amino acids. CDR3 amino acids: CASSLLAGGVADTQYF. CDR3 DNA sequence: TGTGCTAGCAGCCTCCTAGCGGGAGGAGTGGCAGATACGCAGTATTTT.

The rearrangement uses TRBV28 and TRBJ1-1; D possibly corresponds to TRBD1 (5 bases). Germline V gene lookup returns CDR1 MDHEN and CDR2 SYDVKM. This CDR3 is built from 13 residues. V shed 3 bases and J shed 4 bases, with 9 bases lying between them. CDR3: CASSLQGGTEAFF. The CDR3 coding sequence is TGTGCCAGCAGTTTGCAGGGTGGCACTGAAGCTTTCTTT. The full variable domain, rest sourced from reference TRBV28 and TRBJ1-1, is DVKVTQSSRYLVKRTGEKVFLECVQDMDHENMFWYRQDPGLGLRLIYFSYDVKMKEKGDIPEGYSVSREKKERFSLILESASTNQTSMYLCASSLQGGTEAFFGQGTRLTVV.

The V and J genes are TRBV6-5 and TRBJ1-5; D gene uncertain. The CDR3 contains 15 residues. V lost 6 bases and J lost 3, with 15 bases in between. Germline values: CDR1 MNHEY, CDR2 SVGAGI. CDR3 in amino acids: CASRPEGNYNQPQHF. CDR3 DNA: TGTGCCAGCAGACCCGAGGGAAACTACAATCAGCCCCAGCATTTT.

The gene calls are TRBV18 and TRBJ2-1, with 10 bases identical to TRBD2. V trimming: 3 bases; J trimming: 0 bases; junction bases outside the gene matches: 8. The CDR3 is 18 amino acids. Germline CDR1 reads KGHSH; CDR2 reads LQKENI. The CDR3 spells CASSPASGSPISYNEQFF. CDR3 sequence (DNA): TGTGCCAGCTCACCGGCTAGCGGGAGTCCCATCTCCTACAATGAGCAGTTCTTC.

The chain employs TRBV12-3 or TRBV12-4 and TRBJ1-1, with 8 bases identical to TRBD1. The CDR3 has 13 amino acids. Unmatched junction bases numbered 3, after V lost 8 bases and J lost 1 base. The CDR3 DNA sequence: TGTGCCAGCTGCGACAGGGGGAACACTGAAGCTTTCTTT. This translates into CASCDRGNTEAFF.

The chain recombines TRBV9 with TRBJ1-4; the D gene is possibly TRBD1 (5 bases). The CDR3 length is 15 residues. Trimming removed 4 bases at V and 0 bases at J, with 10 bases between. Germline V gives CDR1 SGDLS, CDR2 YYNGEE. The CDR3 DNA follows: TGTGCCAGCAGCTGGGGGGGATCAACTAATGAAAAACTGTTTTTT. The encoded protein is CASSWGGSTNEKLFF.

The rearrangement links TRBV4-1 to TRBJ2-1; 9 positions match TRBD2. V was pared by 3 bases and J by 2 bases, with 8 bases of the junction left unmatched. The germline gives CDR1 MGHRA, CDR2 YSYEKL. This CDR3 has 17 residues. The CDR3 loop is CASSHSAGGATYNEQFF. The CDR3, as DNA: TGCGCCAGCAGCCATTCGGCGGGAGGGGCCACCTACAATGAGCAGTTCTTC.

The chain has TRBV3-1 (or the pseudogene TRBV3-2) and TRBJ2-5; D call uncertain. This CDR3 has 13 residues. V dropped 2 bases and J dropped 1 base, with 5 bases sitting between them. The germline CDR1 and CDR2 sequences are LGHDT and YNNKEL (reference sequence). In DNA form, the CDR3 reads TGTGCCAGCAGCCAACTAGTCCAAGAGACCCAGTACTTC. Amino acid sequence: CASSQLVQETQYF.

This chain uses TRBV28 with TRBJ1-2; TRBD1 agrees at 7 bases. This CDR3 contains 16 residues. Germline assignment: CDR1 MDHEN and CDR2 SYDVKM. Trimming at V came to 7 bases and at J to 2 bases, leaving 13 bases not matched to a gene. This CDR3 is CASTQSRTGPNYGYTF. The CDR3 DNA follows: TGTGCCAGCACCCAATCGCGGACAGGACCGAACTATGGCTACACCTTC.

This clone was observed many times. A junction boundary mismatches the germline segment, possibly from a read error. The CDR3 bases are TGTGCCAGCAGTCCCTCCTTCCCCAGACTTGGGTTC. Amino acid sequence: CASSPSFPRLGF. The chain couples TRBV2 to TRBJ2-7, with unresolved D. Germline V lookup: CDR1 SNHLY, CDR2 FYNNEI. The CDR3 runs to 12 residues.

This clone has only one observation. The chain couples TRBV19 to TRBJ2-6, with 8 bases identical to TRBD1. CDR1 is LNHDA, CDR2 SQIVND, per germline (reference sequence). This CDR3 contains 18 residues. V lost 5 bases and J lost 0; bases outside the gene matches: 9. The CDR3 here is CASSLTGTGFSGANVLTF. Written as DNA, the CDR3 is TGTGCCAGTAGTCTCACCGGGACAGGTTTCTCTGGGGCCAACGTCCTGACTTTC.

This sequence joins TRBV27 and TRBJ1-6; the D gene is possibly TRBD1 (5 bases). The CDR3 is 15 amino acids. CDR1 is MNHEY, CDR2 SMNVEV, per germline (reference sequence). The V end was cut by 1 base, the J end by 16 bases, with 20 bases between. The chain's CDR3 is CASSLFPQGIAELHF. CDR3 bases: TGTGCCAGCAGTTTATTCCCCCAGGGAATCGCTGAACTCCACTTT.

Only one count was recorded for this clone. For the CDR3, the DNA is TGTGCCAGCAGTACCCGACAGAAGATAAACTATGGCTACACCTTC. It translates to CASSTRQKINYGYTF. The rearrangement links TRBV6-5 to TRBJ1-2; perhaps TRBD1 as D (5 bases). Trimming took 5 bases from V and 2 from J, leaving 15 bases between them. Germline assignment: CDR1 MNHEY and CDR2 SVGAGI. The CDR3 totals 15 residues.

V and J are TRBV28 and TRBJ1-6; TRBD1 agrees at 12 bases. The V segment lost 5 bases and the J segment 8 bases; nucleotides outside the gene matches: 10. The CDR3 runs to 17 residues. Germline assignment: CDR1 MDHEN and CDR2 SYDVKM. The CDR3: CASSTGQGAVRDSPLHF. The CDR3 nucleotides read TGTGCCAGCAGTACGGGACAGGGGGCCGTTCGGGATTCACCCCTCCACTTT.

The chain employs TRBV25-1 and TRBJ1-2, with D perhaps matching TRBD1 (6 bases). From germline, CDR1 is MGHDK and CDR2 SYGVNS. This CDR3 contains 14 residues. Trimming took off 8 bases at V and 10 bases at J, with 23 bases between the two ends. CDR3 amino acids: CASSTHGEGQIYTF. As DNA, the CDR3 is TGTGCCAGCTCAACCCACGGTGAAGGACAGATCTACACCTTC.

V usage is TRBV7-8 and J usage is TRBJ1-3; D unclear. Germline-derived CDR1 and CDR2 are SGHVS and FQNEAQ. Trimming left V 5 bases short and J 7 bases short, with 12 bases between. The CDR3 runs to 13 residues. Written as DNA, the CDR3 is TGTGCCAGCAGCATAAATCAGGCGAACACCATATATTTT. Translated: CASSINQANTIYF.

This chain links TRBV10-3 with TRBJ1-6; 7 nucleotides line up with TRBD1. CDR1 is ENHRY, CDR2 SYGVKD, per germline. The CDR3 consists of 15 residues. The V segment lost 4 bases and the J segment 4 bases; nucleotides outside the gene matches: 4. Here the CDR3 reads CAISGGTVYNSPLHF. In nucleotides, the CDR3 is TGTGCCATCAGTGGGGGGACAGTTTATAATTCACCCCTCCACTTT.

This clone has a handful of counts. The chain links TRBV24-1 to TRBJ2-1; 8 bases fit TRBD1. This CDR3 has 16 residues. The V segment lost 5 bases and the J segment 5 bases; nucleotides outside the gene matches: 10. Germline CDR1 KGHDR, CDR2 SFDVKD. CDR3 DNA: TGTGCCACCAGTGCCCTGACAGGGGCCAAAAACAATGAGCAGTTCTTC. This translates into CATSALTGAKNNEQFF.

The V gene is TRBV2, the J gene TRBJ2-7, with a tentative D call TRBD2 (6 bases). The V end was cut by 2 bases, the J end by 4 bases, with 21 bases between. Germline V gives CDR1 SNHLY, CDR2 FYNNEI. This CDR3 is 17 amino acids long. The CDR3 is CASSESAKRVNGYEQYV. CDR3 sequence (DNA): TGTGCCAGCAGTGAATCCGCGAAGCGGGTAAACGGGTACGAGCAGTACGTC.

The genes are TRBV18 and TRBJ1-1, with 9 bases matching TRBD1. Germline V gives CDR1 KGHSH, CDR2 LQKENI. The CDR3 has 14 residues. Trimming at V came to 6 bases and at J to 5 bases, leaving 7 bases not matched to a gene. The CDR3 protein is CASSLRDRVTEAFF. DNA for the CDR3: TGTGCCAGCTCGCTCCGGGACAGGGTTACTGAAGCTTTCTTT. Drawing the rest from reference TRBV18 and TRBJ1-1, the complete variable domain is NAGVMQNPRHLVRRRGQEARLRCSPMKGHSHVYWYRQLPEEGLKFMVYLQKENIIDESGMPKERFSAEFPKEGPSILRIQQVVRGDSAAYFCASSLRDRVTEAFFGQGTRLTVV.

The chain recombines TRBV7-2 with TRBJ2-7; 8 bases align to TRBD1. The CDR3 loop spans 15 amino acids. Trimming removed 0 bases from V and 4 bases from J; junction bases left unmatched: 5. In germline, CDR1 is SGHTA, CDR2 FQGNSA. CDR3 loop: CASSLALGQGYEQYF. CDR3 nucleotides: TGTGCCAGCAGCTTAGCGCTCGGACAGGGATACGAGCAGTACTTC.

This chain links TRBV11-2 with TRBJ1-6; 7 bases fit TRBD1. The CDR3 consists of 15 residues. In germline, CDR1 is SGHAT, CDR2 FQNNGV. Trimming cost V 0 bases and J 8 bases; bases outside gene matches: 4. CDR3 DNA sequence: TGTGCCAGCAGCTTAGAGACAGGGTCGCATTCACCCCTCCACTTT. Its protein is CASSLETGSHSPLHF.

This chain connects TRBV6-5 to TRBJ1-6; D is undetermined. V lost 7 bases and J 1 base, leaving 8 bases between the germline ends. Germline loops: CDR1 MNHEY, CDR2 SVGAGI. This CDR3 spans 14 amino acids. The CDR3 here is CASKPGSYNSPLHF. DNA of the CDR3: TGTGCCAGCAAGCCAGGTTCCTATAATTCACCCCTCCACTTT.

Here the CDR3 reads CASSIATGVTDTQYF. In nucleotides, the CDR3 is TGTGCCAGTAGTATAGCGACAGGAGTCACAGATACGCAGTATTTT. This chain connects TRBV19 to TRBJ2-3; TRBD1 is a possible D gene (6 bases). Looked up from germline, CDR1 is LNHDA and CDR2 is SQIVND (reference sequence). This CDR3 spans 15 amino acids. V was trimmed by 1 base and J by 2 bases, leaving 10 bases between them.